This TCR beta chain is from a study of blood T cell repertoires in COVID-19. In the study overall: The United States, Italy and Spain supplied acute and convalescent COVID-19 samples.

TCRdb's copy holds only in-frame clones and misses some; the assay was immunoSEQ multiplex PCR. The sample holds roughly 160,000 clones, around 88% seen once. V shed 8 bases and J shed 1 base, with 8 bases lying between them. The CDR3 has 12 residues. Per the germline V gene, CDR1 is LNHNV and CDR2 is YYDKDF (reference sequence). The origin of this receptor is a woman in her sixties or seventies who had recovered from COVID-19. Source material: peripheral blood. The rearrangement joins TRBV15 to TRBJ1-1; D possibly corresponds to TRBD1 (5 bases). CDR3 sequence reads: CATGGSNTEAFF. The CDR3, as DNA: TGTGCCACCGGGGGGTCGAACACTGAAGCTTTCTTT.